This T cell receptor beta chain stems from a study of response to subunit inactivated influenza vaccine. Study-wide results and limits: Only a handful of new T cells, the authors suggested, are recruited with each seasonal influenza vaccination.

Trimming shortened V by 0 bases and J by 5 bases, and 11 bases separated the two germline ends. CDR1 and CDR2 from the germline V gene are SGHTA and FQGNSA. The CDR3 is made up of 14 amino acids. This clonotype was counted ten times or more. As yet, its antigen is unknown. TCRdb reanalysed the RT-PCR reads using MiXCR and keeps one entry per CDR3 protein. There are hundreds of thousands of distinct CDR3 sequences in the sample; about 15% occur only once, and 3% lies in the top ten. Sequences were derived from CD4+ T cells sorted from PBMCs, sampled about 23 months after vaccination. This rearrangement joins TRBV7-2 to TRBJ2-7; D is possibly TRBD2 (6 bases). The origin of this receptor is a man in his fifties or sixties who received an inactivated influenza vaccine. CDR3 amino acids: CASSLARAGHEQYF. The DNA for the CDR3 is TGTGCCAGCAGCTTAGCCAGGGCGGGACACGAGCAGTACTTC.